The rows below give T cell receptor beta chains drawn from one sample of a study of PD-1 blockade in mismatch repair-deficient tumors. The table came from immunoSEQ multiplex PCR; TCRdb's copy has only in-frame clones and leaves some out. The table lists about 9,500 clones, 75% to 95% of them singletons, with 9.7% in the top ten. Their antigens are not known. The sequenced sample was cells cultured in vitro, obtained from a patient treated with pembrolizumab. These receptors all stem from an adult with mismatch repair-deficient cancer. Both conserved end residues are part of each CDR3. The order of the fields is D gene, V gene, clone size, J gene, CDR3 protein, CDR3 DNA. The D gene is left open where the match is weak. The listing skips clone size in some rows; elsewhere it reads once, few, many or a size class.

TRBD2	TRBV18	.	TRBJ2-7	CASSPTGGNYEQYF	TGTGCCAGCTCACCAACGGGAGGGAACTACGAGCAGTACTTC
.	TRBV13	.	TRBJ2-2	CASSLGLANTGELFF	TGTGCCAGCAGCTTAGGTCTAGCGAACACCGGGGAGCTGTTTTTT
TRBD1	TRBV28	.	TRBJ2-1	CASNRGTGGWEQFF	TGTGCCAGCAACCGTGGGACAGGGGGCTGGGAACAGTTCTTC
.	TRBV11-2	.	TRBJ1-4	CASSPLGGRNEKLFF	TGTGCCAGCAGCCCGCTGGGGGGAAGGAATGAAAAACTGTTTTTT
.	TRBV28	.	TRBJ2-3	CASSLSPGIDTQYF	TGTGCCAGCAGTTTATCCCCAGGGATAGATACGCAGTATTTT
.	TRBV5-7	.	TRBJ2-1	CASSLEVYNEQFF	TGTGCCAGCAGCTTGGAGGTGTACAATGAGCAGTTCTTC
TRBD1	TRBV18	.	TRBJ2-7	CASSPPLTGATYEQYF	TGTGCCAGCTCACCACCTCTGACAGGGGCAACCTACGAGCAGTACTTC
.	TRBV5-1	.	TRBJ1-1	CASSRNIKNTEAFF	TGCGCCAGCAGCCGTAATATTAAGAACACTGAAGCTTTCTTT
.	TRBV18	.	TRBJ1-5	CASSFRTAFSNQPQHF	TGTGCCAGCTCATTCCGGACGGCCTTTAGCAATCAGCCCCAGCATTTT
.	TRBV9	.	TRBJ2-1	CASSVGGSYNEQFF	TGTGCCAGCAGCGTAGGGGGGTCTTACAATGAGCAGTTCTTC
TRBD1	TRBV11-2	.	TRBJ1-5	CASSIGTGANQPQHF	TGTGCCAGCAGCATAGGGACAGGGGCCAATCAGCCCCAGCATTTT
.	TRBV2	.	TRBJ2-5	CASSDSLGETQYF	TGTGCCAGCAGTGATAGCCTGGGAGAGACCCAGTACTTC
.	TRBV2	once	TRBJ2-7	CASSERDTGSYEQYF	TGTGCCAGCAGTGAACGGGACACTGGATCCTACGAGCAGTACTTC
TRBD2	TRBV4-1	.	TRBJ2-3	CASSSRTSGRETDTQYF	TGCGCCAGCAGCTCAAGGACTAGCGGGAGGGAGACAGATACGCAGTATTTT
TRBD2	TRBV15	.	TRBJ2-1	CATSRLGTSGDNEQFF	TGTGCCACCAGCAGACTCGGGACTAGCGGCGACAATGAGCAGTTCTTC
.	TRBV29-1	once	TRBJ2-3	CSPRLISTDTQYF	TGCAGCCCCCGGCTAATTAGCACAGATACGCAGTATTTT
.	TRBV9	.	TRBJ2-7	CASSLGGRARNEQYF	TGTGCCAGCAGCTTGGGAGGACGGGCGCGGAACGAGCAGTACTTC
.	TRBV5-1	.	TRBJ2-7	CASSLVGGTSSYEQYF	TGCGCCAGCAGCTTGGTAGGCGGGACCAGCTCCTACGAGCAGTACTTC
.	TRBV6-5	.	TRBJ1-1	CASSHLATEAFF	TGTGCCAGCAGCCACCTAGCGACTGAAGCTTTCTTT
.	TRBV7-9	.	TRBJ1-3	CASSLGVVAGNTIYF	TGTGCCAGCAGCCTCGGAGTCGTGGCTGGAAACACCATATATTTT
TRBD2	TRBV2	.	TRBJ2-7	CASSEQRDSNEQYF	TGTGCCAGCAGTGAACAGCGGGACTCGAACGAGCAGTACTTC
TRBD1	TRBV27	.	TRBJ2-7	CASSTDRDSYEQYF	TGTGCCAGCAGTACAGACAGGGACTCCTACGAGCAGTACTTC
.	TRBV10-3	.	TRBJ1-1	CAITLSRITEAFF	TGTGCCATCACCCTGTCCCGGATCACTGAAGCTTTCTTT
.	TRBV27	.	TRBJ1-5	CASSQGDSNQPQHF	TGTGCCAGCAGCCAGGGTGATAGCAATCAGCCCCAGCATTTT
.	TRBV7-3	few	TRBJ2-7	CASSETGENEQYF	TGTGCCAGCAGCGAGACTGGGGAGAACGAGCAGTACTTC
TRBD1	TRBV19	few	TRBJ1-3	CASSRQGSSGNTIYF	TGTGCCAGTAGTAGACAGGGGAGCTCTGGAAACACCATATATTTT
TRBD1	TRBV28	.	TRBJ1-1	CASSLLGGNTEAFF	TGTGCCAGCAGTTTATTAGGGGGCAACACTGAAGCTTTCTTT
.	TRBV5-4	.	TRBJ2-5	CASSIRSSETQYF	TGTGCCAGCAGTATCAGAAGTTCCGAGACCCAGTACTTC
.	TRBV27	.	TRBJ2-1	CASSLRGREDNEQFF	TGTGCCAGCAGTTTGCGAGGGAGAGAGGACAATGAGCAGTTCTTC
TRBD1	TRBV28	once	TRBJ2-3	CASSFFGVPQNRRQGAILLNTQYF	TGTGCCAGCAGTTTCTTTGGCGTTCCGCAAAACCGCAGACAGGGGGCGATACTTCTAAATACGCAGTATTTT
TRBD1	TRBV10-1	.	TRBJ2-3	CASSETGGADTQYF	TGCGCCAGCAGTGAGACAGGGGGCGCAGATACGCAGTATTTT
.	TRBV14	.	TRBJ1-6	CASSQGTGGHSPLHF	TGTGCCAGCAGCCAAGGAACAGGCGGCCATTCACCCCTCCACTTT
.	TRBV6-6	once	TRBJ1-2	CASIGGYGYTF	TGTGCCAGCATCGGTGGATATGGCTACACCTTC
.	TRBV7-8	.	TRBJ2-2	CASSPNDRFGGRTSNTGELFF	TGTGCCAGCAGCCCAAACGACAGGTTTGGGGGGAGAACCTCGAACACCGGGGAGCTGTTTTTT
.	TRBV11-2	.	TRBJ1-2	CASSLGIGSYGYTF	TGTGCCAGCAGCTTAGGCATCGGTAGCTATGGCTACACCTTC
TRBD2	TRBV5-1	.	TRBJ2-7	CASSFRGGSIDEQYF	TGCGCCAGCAGCTTCCGGGGCGGGAGTATCGACGAGCAGTACTTC
.	TRBV7-9	.	TRBJ2-7	CASSLPGTLSYEQYF	TGTGCCAGCAGCTTACCCGGGACACTATCCTACGAGCAGTACTTC
.	TRBV2	.	TRBJ2-1	CASSDSYNEQFF	TGTGCCAGCTCTGACTCCTACAATGAGCAGTTCTTC
.	TRBV12-2	.	TRBJ1-1	CASRLAGRGSENTEAFF	TGTGCAAGTCGCTTAGCCGGGAGGGGAAGCGAGAACACTGAAGCTTTCTTT
TRBD2	TRBV5-1	.	TRBJ2-1	CASSLTSGYNEQFF	TGCGCCAGCAGCTTGACTAGCGGCTACAATGAGCAGTTCTTC
.	TRBV5-1	.	TRBJ1-1	CASSMEPGLPEAFF	TGCGCCAGCAGCATGGAACCGGGACTGCCGGAAGCTTTCTTT
.	TRBV6-5	.	TRBJ2-1	CASSYAEVNEQFF	TGTGCCAGCAGTTACGCCGAGGTCAATGAGCAGTTCTTC